The present TCR beta chain was sequenced within a study of blood T cell repertoires in COVID-19. Study-level background: T cells, B-cell-depleted T cells, or PBMCs provided the cDNA or gDNA that served as material.

This clone was seen once. Original analysis: From reference gene primer amplification, estimates of nucleated cell counts were derived. Produced via immunoSEQ multiplex PCR; TCRdb's table is partial and in-frame only. The DNA gave D and trimming, while V, J and clone size come from that table. The sample contains 280,000 or so clones, about 85% of which appear only once. V was pared by 5 bases and J by 8 bases, with 19 bases between. Looked up from germline, CDR1 is SGHRS and CDR2 is YFSETQ. The CDR3 is 15 amino acids. The sample was PBMCs or T cells enriched from blood (not recorded which). The gene calls are TRBV5-1 and TRBJ1-4; D remains ambiguous. The TCR comes from a woman in her forties or fifties who had recovered from COVID-19. As DNA, the CDR3 is TGCGCCAGCAGTCAACAGACCCGGGGTTCGGAAAAACTGTTTTTT. This encodes CASSQQTRGSEKLFF.